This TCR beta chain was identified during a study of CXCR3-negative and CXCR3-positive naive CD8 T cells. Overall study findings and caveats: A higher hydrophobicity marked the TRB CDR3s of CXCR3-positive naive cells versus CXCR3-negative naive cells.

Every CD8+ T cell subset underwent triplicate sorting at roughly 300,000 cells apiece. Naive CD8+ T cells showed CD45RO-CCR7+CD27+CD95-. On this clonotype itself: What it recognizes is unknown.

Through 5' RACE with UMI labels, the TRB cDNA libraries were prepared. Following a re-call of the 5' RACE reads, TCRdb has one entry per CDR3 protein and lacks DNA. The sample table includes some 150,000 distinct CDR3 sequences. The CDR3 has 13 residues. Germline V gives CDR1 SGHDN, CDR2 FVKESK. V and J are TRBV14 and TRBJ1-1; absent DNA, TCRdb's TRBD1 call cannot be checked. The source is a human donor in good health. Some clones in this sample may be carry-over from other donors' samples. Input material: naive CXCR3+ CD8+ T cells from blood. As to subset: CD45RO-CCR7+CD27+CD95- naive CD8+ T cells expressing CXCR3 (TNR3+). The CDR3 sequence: CASRKTGDTEAFF.